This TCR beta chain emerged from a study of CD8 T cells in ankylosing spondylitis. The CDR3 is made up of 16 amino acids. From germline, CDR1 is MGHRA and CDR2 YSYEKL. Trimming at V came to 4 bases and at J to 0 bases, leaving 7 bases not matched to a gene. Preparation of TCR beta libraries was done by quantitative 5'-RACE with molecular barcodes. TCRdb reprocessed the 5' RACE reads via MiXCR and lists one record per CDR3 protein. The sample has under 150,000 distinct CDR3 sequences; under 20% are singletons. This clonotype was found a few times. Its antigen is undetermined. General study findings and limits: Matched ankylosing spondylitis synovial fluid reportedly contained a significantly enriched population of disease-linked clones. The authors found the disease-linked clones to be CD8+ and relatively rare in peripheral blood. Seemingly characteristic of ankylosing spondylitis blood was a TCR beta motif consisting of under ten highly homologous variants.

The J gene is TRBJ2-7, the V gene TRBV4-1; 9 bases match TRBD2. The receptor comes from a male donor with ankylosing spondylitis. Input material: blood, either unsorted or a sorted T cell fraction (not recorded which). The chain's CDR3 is CASSLLAGVSSYEQYF. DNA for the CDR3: TGCGCCAGCAGCCTGTTAGCGGGAGTGAGCTCCTACGAGCAGTACTTC.